The source of this T cell receptor (beta chain) is a study of CD8 T cells in ankylosing spondylitis (TCRdb year 2017). For the wider study: The study set out to find disease-linked TCR variants by profiling T cell receptor beta repertoires in ankylosing spondylitis patients and healthy donors. In total, the full study cohort was made up of 85 to 140 healthy donors and 25 ankylosing spondylitis patients. Peripheral blood was sampled, and synovial fluid was additionally collected from ankylosing spondylitis patients. Study-wide findings and limitations: A CD8+ phenotype was shown by the disease-linked clones, which were found at relatively low frequencies in peripheral blood. Blood from ankylosing spondylitis patients appeared to be characterized by a TCR beta motif made up of under ten highly homologous amino acid variants. The disease-linked clones were reported to be significantly enriched in matched synovial fluid samples from ankylosing spondylitis patients. Some motif variants were previously reported in synovial fluid and blood of reactive arthritis patients, suggesting common disease-initiation mechanisms.

According to the germline V gene (reference sequence), CDR1 reads SSHAT and CDR2 reads FNYEAQ. Inclusive of the bounding cysteine and phenylalanine, the CDR3 is 16 residues long. Left in the record is the CDR3 DNA by itself, 48 bases read in frame from the first base. Sequenced using an Illumina HiSeq 2500. TCR beta libraries were prepared by quantitative 5'-RACE with molecular barcodes. The published analysis was carried out like this. A new computational method, built on a probabilistic model of VDJ rearrangement, was used to identify disease-linked TCR variants. In TCRdb, the public reads were trimmed at Q25 with fastp and aligned with MiXCR, with productive beta chains retained. Each record represents a unique CDR3 protein, reported with the most common genes and DNA among its rows. The V and J calls were determined by TCRdb, not by the authors. This sample is represented by a few hundred thousand distinct CDR3 sequences; 18% of them were singletons. The top ten clonotypes cover roughly a third of the sample.

This clonotype was counted only a few times. What antigen it recognizes has not been identified. A read error may account for a junction end that differs from germline. Here the chain combines TRBV7-7 and TRBJ2-1, with the D segment identity uncertain. The receptor was derived from a male donor with ankylosing spondylitis or in good health (not recorded which). Sequenced: blood, either unsorted or a sorted T cell fraction (not recorded which). The DNA reads TGTGCTAGCAGCTTAGTGGCAGGAGCAGCCTACAATGAGCAGTTCTTC. Translated, it gives CASSLVAGAAYNEQFF.